This T cell receptor beta chain was captured by sequencing in a study of naive and memory T cell subsets. With regard to this clonotype: The antigen remains undetermined.

The study's findings and limits: Expression changes during T cell differentiation may affect RNA-based TCR counts. Over 90% of naive TCR sequences appeared only once after error correction, unlike memory subsets. Between naive and memory subsets, TCR abundance power law exponents differed. A few larger clonotypes appeared in naive repertoires, especially CD8, possibly memory cells re-expressing CD45RA.

Trimming cost V 5 bases and J 4 bases, with 12 bases left between them. The CDR3 spans 12 residues. Looked up from germline, CDR1 is SQVTM and CDR2 is ANQGSEA. Two oligonucleotides, mixed equimolar, formed the beta constant-region primer covering TRBC1 and TRBC2. The ligated cDNA underwent four PCR rounds using SP2 and nested alpha and beta constant-region primers. An oligonucleotide with the SP2 primer and a 12-nucleotide UMI was ligated to the cDNA 3' end. TCRdb re-called the UMI-ligation and nested PCR reads with MiXCR, one entry per CDR3 protein. There are 130,000 to 150,000 distinct CDR3 sequences in the sample; under 25% occur only once, and around 0.097% lies in the top ten.

The clonotype originates from a human donor in good health. Sequenced input: naive CD4+ T cells from blood. This chain links TRBV29-1 with TRBJ2-7; D remains ambiguous. CDR3 in amino acids: CSVLKTEYEQYF. In DNA form, the CDR3 reads TGCAGCGTTCTAAAGACTGAATACGAGCAGTACTTC.